The clone carrying this T cell receptor beta chain was observed many times. Antigen unknown. Germline V gene data show CDR1 as MNHNS and CDR2 as SASEGT. The V gene lost 7 bases and the J gene lost 2 bases, with 15 bases spanning the gap. The CDR3 extends over 14 amino acids. This sample is part of a study of Graves' ophthalmopathy and Graves' hyperthyroidism. Study-wide context: Peripheral blood was collected at initial diagnosis, before any treatment. Study results and limitations: Blood also held most thyroid clonotypes expanded above 0.001 frequency. It was with 70.59% sensitivity and just under 75% specificity that the model predicted ophthalmopathy progression.

A follow-up of 18 months without ophthalmopathy meant that hyperthyroidism was stable. For repertoire sequencing, the TCR beta CDR3 regions were amplified from RNA transcripts. First-round RT-PCR with HTBI primers preceded a second-round multiplex PCR. Each CDR3 protein is one row after TCRdb ran MiXCR on the multiplex PCR reads. The sample comprises about 620,000 distinct CDR3 sequences, 20% to 25% of which are singletons, and more than 5.5% rests with the top ten. Sequenced input: peripheral blood. This clonotype originated in a woman aged 18 to 35 with stable Graves' hyperthyroidism. Some clones in this sample may be carry-over from other donors' samples. The rearrangement uses TRBV6-1 and TRBJ2-7, with a weak D call TRBD2 (6 bases). The CDR3 DNA is TGTGCCAGCATCCCCCGGGGGTCGACCTACGAGCAGTACTTC. Translating gives CASIPRGSTYEQYF.